This is a list of T cell receptor beta chains from one sample in a study of T cells after posttransplantation cyclophosphamide. Assay used: immunoSEQ multiplex PCR; TCRdb lists only in-frame clones, some missing. The table includes around 9,400 clones, roughly 90% detected once. Sequenced material: PBMCs, taken just over 440 days after allogeneic stem cell transplant with calcineurin inhibitor and methotrexate. The receptors stem from a male patient between 45 and 59 years old who received an allogeneic stem cell transplant from an unrelated donor, was CMV-positive, and had chronic GVHD only. Some T cells could come from the graft donor. The CDR3 runs from the conserved cysteine through the conserved F or W. A D gene is named only where the DNA matches it firmly. The size entry is marked missing in some rows and otherwise reads once, few, many or a size class.

>.|TRBV7-9|TRBD1|TRBJ1-2
TGTGCCAGCAGCGTAAGAGACAGGGAAATGAATGGCTACACCTTC
CASSVRDREMNGYTF
>.|TRBV4-3|TRBD2|TRBJ2-7
TGCGCCAGCAGCCCCGGACTAGCGGGGGCGTACGAGCAGTACTTC
CASSPGLAGAYEQYF
>once|TRBV27|TRBD1|TRBJ2-1
TGTGCCAGCAGGAGCAGGGGGCCTCTTTACAATGAGCAGTTCTTC
CASRSRGPLYNEQFF
>.|TRBV9|TRBD2|TRBJ2-1
TGTGCCAGCAGTGTTAGCGGGGTAGGAAATGAGCAGTTCTTC
CASSVSGVGNEQFF
>.|TRBV29-1|.|TRBJ2-7
TGCAGCGTTGAAGATGAGTACAGGGTGGACGAGCAGTACTTC
CSVEDEYRVDEQYF
>.|TRBV7-8|.|TRBJ1-1
TGTGCCAGCAGCTTCCTAGACACTGAAGCTTTCTTT
CASSFLDTEAFF
>.|TRBV5-1|.|TRBJ1-6
TGCGCCAGCAGCTTGGACCCGGAGAAATATAATTCACCCCTCCACTTT
CASSLDPEKYNSPLHF
>.|TRBV6-1|.|TRBJ1-1
TGTGCCAGCAGTGAGGCCCCAGGGGAGGGAGCTTTCTTT
CASSEAPGEGAFF
>.|TRBV28|.|TRBJ2-7
TGTGCCAGCAGTTACCCGGGGAGAACCTACGAGCAGTACTTC
CASSYPGRTYEQYF
>.|TRBV6-5|TRBD1|TRBJ2-2
TGTGCCAGCAGGACAGGGGGGGACACCGGGGAGCTGTTTTTT
CASRTGGDTGELFF
>.|TRBV5-8|.|TRBJ1-2
TGTGCCAGCAGCCGCGACTATGGCTACACCTTC
CASSRDYGYTF
>.|TRBV5-6|TRBD2|TRBJ2-1
TGTGCCAGCAGCTTAGGAGCGGGATACAATGAGCAGTTCTTC
CASSLGAGYNEQFF
>.|TRBV6-1|.|TRBJ2-1
TGTGCCAGCAGTGAAGGTCAGGCTGGGGCCAATGAGCAGTTCTTC
CASSEGQAGANEQFF
>.|TRBV7-9|TRBD2|TRBJ2-1
TGTGCCAGCAGTGGGCTAGCGGCTGACAATGAGCAGTTCTTC
CASSGLAADNEQFF
>.|TRBV19|TRBD2|TRBJ2-1
TGTGCCAGTAGTATCGGGGGGACTAGCGGGGGTGCGAGCTCCTACAATGAGCAGTTCTTC
CASSIGGTSGGASSYNEQFF
>.|TRBV7-6|.|TRBJ1-1
TGTGCCAGCAGCTCAGGAGGGACTGAAGCTTTCTTT
CASSSGGTEAFF
>once|TRBV28|.|TRBJ1-2
TGTGCCAGCAGTCTTCGACGGGCTAACTATGGCTACACCTTC
CASSLRRANYGYTF
>.|TRBV27|.|TRBJ2-7
TGTGCCAGCAGCCAAGACACCTCCTACGAGCAGTACTTC
CASSQDTSYEQYF
>.|TRBV19|TRBD2|TRBJ2-7
TGTGCCAGTAGTGTACTCGGACTAGACGAGCAGTACTTC
CASSVLGLDEQYF
>once|TRBV27|TRBD1|TRBJ2-1
TGTGCCAGCAGTCTCGGACAGGGGTCCTACAATGAGCAGTTCTTC
CASSLGQGSYNEQFF
>once|TRBV2|TRBD2|TRBJ2-7
TGTGCCAGCAGAGAACTAGCGGGAGGGGGGTCCTACGAGCAGTACTTC
CASRELAGGGSYEQYF
>once|TRBV2|TRBD2|TRBJ2-3
TGTGCCAGCAGTGAACCAGCGGGAGTTAACACAGATACGCAGTATTTT
CASSEPAGVNTDTQYF
>.|TRBV4-3|TRBD1|TRBJ2-1
TGCGCCAGCAGCCAAGATCCGGACAGGGCGACCTGCAATGAGCAGTTCTTC
CASSQDPDRATCNEQFF
>.|TRBV27|TRBD2|TRBJ2-7
TGTGCCAGCAGTCTTGCTAGCGGGGGTAGATACGAGCAGTACTTC
CASSLASGGRYEQYF
>.|TRBV2|TRBD2|TRBJ2-7
TGTGCCAGCAGTGAAGTGACCAGCGGGAACTACTACGAGCAGTACTTC
CASSEVTSGNYYEQYF
>.|TRBV7-7|.|TRBJ2-4
TGTGCTAGCAGCTTAGGGCAGGGACATCCGATTCAGTACTTC
CASSLGQGHPIQYF
>few|TRBV28|TRBD1|TRBJ1-4
TGTGCCAGCAGTCCACCGGGACAGCAATATGAAAAACTGTTTTTT
CASSPPGQQYEKLFF
>.|TRBV5-8|.|TRBJ2-1
TGTGCCAGCAGCTTGGCCTTCGGTCAGGGGAACAGGAATGAGCAGTTCTTC
CASSLAFGQGNRNEQFF
>.|TRBV25-1|.|TRBJ1-1
TGTGCCAGCAGTGTGTCGGGAACAGCTCTGAACACTGAAGCTTTCTTT
CASSVSGTALNTEAFF
>.|TRBV7-2|.|TRBJ2-3
TGTGCCAGCAGCAGAAACCGGGACTCCCCCATCACGCAGTATTTT
CASSRNRDSPITQYF
>.|TRBV4-2|.|TRBJ2-2
TGTGCCAGCAGCCAAGATTTGACAGGGAACACCGGGGAGCTGTTTTTT
CASSQDLTGNTGELFF
>.|TRBV29-1|.|TRBJ2-5
TGCAGCGTTCGTTCGGAGACCCAGTACTTC
CSVRSETQYF
>.|TRBV15|.|TRBJ1-1
TGTGCCACCAGCAGACCCCCCCAGGGGAACACTGAAGCTTTCTTT
CATSRPPQGNTEAFF
>.|TRBV6-6|.|TRBJ2-7
TGTGCCAGCAGTCCGGAGGCGTCCGGAGACGAGCAGTACTTC
CASSPEASGDEQYF
>.|TRBV5-6|TRBD1|TRBJ2-7
TGTGCCAGCAGCATCACAGGGGGCATTGGGTACGAGCAGTACTTC
CASSITGGIGYEQYF
>.|TRBV6-5|.|TRBJ1-5
TGTGCCAGCAGCTTGGGGCAGGATCAGCCCCAGCATTTT
CASSLGQDQPQHF
>.|TRBV28|.|TRBJ1-2
TGTGCCAGCAGTTTCCCCGGGGGGGACTATGGCTACACCTTC
CASSFPGGDYGYTF
>once|TRBV19|.|TRBJ1-5
TGTGCCAGTACAGACAGGAGACCAAATCAGCCCCAGCATTTT
CASTDRRPNQPQHF
>.|TRBV5-6|.|TRBJ2-7
TGTGCCAGCAACCCGTCGTATACAGAATACGAGCAGTACTTC
CASNPSYTEYEQYF
>.|TRBV29-1|TRBD2|TRBJ2-1
TGCAGCGTTTCTATCTACTCCGGGGGGGCCATCCGGTCCTACAATGAGCAGTTCTTC
CSVSIYSGGAIRSYNEQFF